This T cell receptor beta chain was sequenced in a study of blood T cell repertoires in COVID-19. Trimming shortened V by 7 bases and J by 0 bases, and 12 bases separated the two germline ends. The CDR3 extends over 15 amino acids. Germline V gene data show CDR1 as MNHNY and CDR2 as SVGAGI (reference sequence). The authors' processing: Counts of nucleated cells, estimated from reference gene primer amplification, were obtained. Sequencing was performed with immunoSEQ multiplex PCR; in TCRdb, only in-frame clones are kept and a portion is missing. V and J calls and clone size are those listed in that table; D and trimming were worked out from the DNA. The top ten clones hold 1.9% of a sample with about 300,000 clones, about 85% of them seen once.

The V call is TRBV6-6, the J call TRBJ2-2; the D gene is possibly TRBD2 (5 bases). The sample was PBMCs or T cells enriched from blood (not recorded which). The clonotype originates from a woman aged 25 to 39 who had been exposed to COVID-19. The CDR3 DNA sequence: TGTGCCAGCATATCGAGCGGATCGAACACCGGGGAGCTGTTTTTT. Translating gives CASISSGSNTGELFF.